This TCR beta chain is drawn from a study of T cells in Graves' hyperthyroidism and ophthalmopathy. This clonotype was observed at least ten times. The CDR3 regions of TCR beta were amplified from RNA transcripts. The HTBI primer set was used in a first-round RT-PCR of the TCR CDR3. TCRdb re-called the multiplex PCR reads with MiXCR, one entry per CDR3 protein. This repertoire shows fewer than 500,000 distinct CDR3 sequences, 13% found once; its top ten account for less than 25%. The CDR3 runs to 12 residues. V was shortened by 5 bases and J by 7 bases, with 9 bases between the two germline ends. CDR1 is SGHVS, CDR2 FQNEAQ, per germline.

Sequencing was performed on blood. This chain links TRBV7-8 with TRBJ2-1, with TRBD1 as a possible D gene (5 bases). The source is a man younger than 45 with Graves' hyperthyroidism that later progressed to Graves' ophthalmopathy. The DNA for the CDR3 is TGTGCCAGCAGCGTCCAGGGTAATGAGCAGTTCTTC. It yields the protein CASSVQGNEQFF.